This TCR beta chain was documented in a study of T-cell memory formation after mild COVID-19 (dated by TCRdb to the early 2020s). Context from the whole study: Most TCR sequence clusters were specific to one of the two donors. T-cell clones expanding and contracting after mild COVID-19 in a couple of donors were tracked by longitudinal TCRalpha and TCRbeta repertoire sequencing. Two young, previously healthy adult volunteers, one female and one male, were included in the cohort.

This clonotype was seen repeatedly, ten times or more. Its antigen is still unknown. The record has no base qualities; no much larger clone is one base away. Ficoll-Paque density gradient centrifugation was the method used to isolate PBMCs. TCRdb records Illumina NovaSeq 6000 as the sequencer. cDNA libraries for TCRalpha and TCRbeta were prepared by 5'RACE using constant-segment primers, with sample barcodes and unique molecular identifiers added. RNA was extracted from every sample with Trizol reagent. Library amplification was performed in two PCR steps, and a second sample barcode and Illumina TruSeq adapters were introduced in the second step. Libraries were sequenced on an Illumina NovaSeq with 2 x 150 bp paired-end reads. As for the authors' bioinformatics: Demultiplexing of reads and collapsing into UMI-guided consensus sequences were performed with migec v1.2.7. Using mixcr v2.1.11, UMI consensuses were aligned to TRA and TRB V and J templates and then assembled into clonotypes. Expanded or contracted clonotypes were those called significant by both edgeR and NoisET, with noise models trained on biological replicates. For edgeR calls, a false discovery rate-adjusted p below 0.01 and a log2 fold-change threshold of 1 were applied. As an exploratory analysis of dynamics, PCA with hierarchical clustering was applied to max-normalized trajectories of the 1000 most abundant clonotypes. The CD4 or CD8 phenotype of responding clones was assigned using the separately sequenced CD4+ and CD8+ repertoires. TCRdb took the public reads, trimmed them with fastp at Q25, ran MiXCR for clone calling and kept in-frame beta chains. Each CDR3 protein appears once, grouped with its most common genes and DNA. The V and J calls were not made by the authors but by TCRdb's processing. Within this sample are roughly 130,000 distinct CDR3 sequences, with approximately 5.9% of them counted one time only. The ten largest clones represent under 2.5% of the sample.

General conclusions and limits of the study: Clones that contracted from day 15 to 85 showed balanced CD4/CD8 phenotypes, whereas a second wave of clones that expanded from day 15 to 37 leaned towards CD4+. SARS-CoV-2 specificity of the second-wave clones peaking on day 37 was not confirmed. The study included only two mild cases, and larger cohorts that include severe cases with pre-infection samples were judged to be necessary. Some responding clones were detected in pre-infection memory, suggesting pre-existing cross-reactive memory T cells joined the SARS-CoV-2 response. Contracting CD4+ clones were found mainly in CM and EM memory subsets, while CD8+ clones were enriched in EMRA.

Germline trimming: 5 bases from V, 6 bases from J; junction bases outside gene matches: 10. CDR1 is given as MNHNY and CDR2 as SVGAGI, both from the germline V gene (reference sequence). Its CDR3 holds 15 amino acids, cysteine through phenylalanine. The kept DNA is CDR3 alone, 45 bases in frame from the first base. The TCR sequence derives from an adult woman who had mild COVID-19 (a few samples of this study predate the infection). The sample titles of this study are shuffled in the database, so cell type and time point are left out; the donor was told from shared clones. Sequencing was performed on PBMCs or a T cell subset sorted from them (not recorded which). Recombination linked TRBV6-6 to TRBJ2-1; TRBD2 aligns with 7 central bases. The nucleotide sequence is TGTGCCAGCAGTCTCCAAGCGGGACGACTCAATGAGCAGTTCTTC. This encodes CASSLQAGRLNEQFF.